Listed here is a single T cell receptor beta chain. This clone was seen more than once but under ten times. It has no known antigen specificity. Base qualities were left out, and no much larger clone turns up one base away. The data belong to a study of blood T cell repertoires in COVID-19 (dated by TCRdb to the early 2020s). For the study in its entirety: The collaborator samples originated in the United States, Italy and Spain and spanned the acute and convalescent phases of COVID-19. A de-identified subject ID, COVID-19 status, age in years and sex were almost always included in the sample metadata. Where available, HLA class I and class II types were obtained from metadata supplied by the sample provider rather than from assay-based typing. Samples were obtained from the ongoing ImmuneRACE study (first 160 participants) and from roughly 1,300 subjects provided by 6 global collaborators. Subjects who had been exposed to COVID-19, were actively infected with it, or had recovered from it provided the deeply sampled blood TCRbeta repertoires that made up the dataset. The repertoires were released in a freely available public database intended as a resource for research on the immune response to SARS-CoV-2. The material from the prospective study consisted of cDNA or gDNA derived from T cells, B-cell-depleted T cells, or PBMCs.

TCRbeta CDR3 regions were amplified from genomic DNA using the immunoSEQ Assay, a bias-controlled multiplex PCR. In the source study's methods: The number of nucleated cells in each sample was estimated from the amplification of reference gene primers within the assay. Sequence reads were collapsed and filtered to measure the absolute abundance of every unique TCRbeta CDR3 rearrangement. For each sample, productive Simpson clonality was calculated as the square root of Simpson's diversity index across productive rearrangements. Drawn from immuneACCESS, this table holds only the in-frame rearrangements with V and J called that TCRdb kept. Clones are partly lost; checked studies trace under half to an unresolved V gene and leave the rest unexplained. Clonal size and the V and J genes are those of that table, whereas D and trimming came from the DNA. This sample comprises approximately 140,000 clones, about 86% of them detected only once. Approximately 2.2% of the sample is held by the ten biggest clonotypes.

From the germline V gene, CDR1 is MGHRA and CDR2 is YSYEKL. Including the terminal cysteine and phenylalanine, the CDR3 comprises 15 residues. This entry keeps only the CDR3 DNA: 45 bases, framed from base 1. V loses 5 bases of germline sequence and J loses 1 base, and the interval between the two ends is 15 bases. The paper as a whole reports these results and caveats: The amount of clinical and demographic metadata varied by source and participant and was provided uncurated.

In the prospective study, participants were about 18 to 95 years old, resided in around 25 geographic areas of the United States, and were enrolled through a virtual design. To assign participants to cohorts, the prospective study relied on clinical history that participants themselves reported in a screening survey and a study questionnaire. ImmuneRACE Cohort 3 recovered participants were defined by two consecutive negative NP/OP PCR tests, healthcare professional clearance, or symptom resolution. Each participant in the prospective study had whole blood, serum and a nasopharyngeal or oropharyngeal swab collected by mobile phlebotomists. Participants in the prospective study had the option to provide additional blood draws and questionnaires over a roughly 2-month period. Before DNA extraction, blood samples from the prospective study were shipped at room temperature or frozen.

The sequenced sample consisted of PBMCs or T cells enriched from blood (not recorded which). The source of this sequence is a woman in her forties or fifties who had recovered from COVID-19. The rearrangement joined TRBV4-1 to TRBJ2-7; TRBD1 might be the D gene, on 5 matching bases. At the DNA level, the sequence is TGCGCCAGCAGCGATGGGGCCCAGTCGTCCTACGAGCAGTACTTC. It codes for CASSDGAQSSYEQYF.